The 20 T cell receptor beta chains listed next were all sequenced from one sample in a study of T cells in Graves' hyperthyroidism and ophthalmopathy. What was amplified from RNA transcripts were TCR beta CDR3 regions. TCR CDR3 underwent first-round RT-PCR with the HTBI primer set. TCRdb analysed the multiplex PCR reads with MiXCR anew, one entry per CDR3 protein. The data contain approximately 400,000 distinct CDR3 sequences, around 16% of them singletons. The sequenced sample consisted of blood. These receptor sequences come from a young woman with Graves' hyperthyroidism.

In this sample, this clonotype turned up a few times. A read error may explain this, as a much larger clone is one base away. This chain links TRBV29-1 with TRBJ2-5, with 9 bases matching TRBD2. Germline trimming cut 4 bases from V and 3 bases from J; bases unmatched to any gene: 6. Germline V gene lookup returns CDR1 SQVTM and CDR2 ANQGSEA. The CDR3 runs to 14 residues. In DNA, the CDR3 is TGCAGCGTTGCTGAATTAGCGGGAGAAGAGACCCAGTACTTC. Translation gives CSVAELAGEETQYF.

At least ten counts were recorded for this clonotype. The V and J genes are TRBV10-3 and TRBJ2-7, with 7 nucleotides matching TRBD1. The junction had 6 bases not matched to a gene; V was cut back by 6 bases and J by 7 bases. Germline V CDR1 and CDR2: ENHRY, SYGVKD. The CDR3 runs to 12 residues. As DNA, the CDR3 is TGTGCCATCAGCAAGACAGGGCGGGAGCAGTACTTC. Amino acid sequence: CAISKTGREQYF.

V is TRBV11-2 and J is TRBJ1-3; unclear D gene. CDR1 is SGHAT, CDR2 FQNNGV, per germline. Trimming cost V 6 bases and J 4 bases, with 13 bases left between them. The CDR3 spans 14 residues. CDR3 nucleotides: TGTGCCAGCAGTCCCCATGTGGACGGAAACACCATATATTTT. This sequence encodes CASSPHVDGNTIYF. The whole variable domain, remainder taken from reference TRBV11-2 and TRBJ1-3, is EAGVAQSPRYKIIEKRQSVAFWCNPISGHATLYWYQQILGQGPKLLIQFQNNGVVDDSQLPKDRFSAERLKGVDSTLKIQPAKLEDSAVYLCASSPHVDGNTIYFGEGSWLTVV.

The chain employs TRBV6-1 and TRBJ1-5; 9 nucleotides match TRBD1. V was clipped by 7 bases and J by 1 base; unmatched bases: 5. The CDR3 is 15 amino acids. Per the germline V gene, CDR1 is MNHNS and CDR2 is SASEGT. The CDR3 region has the DNA TGTGCCAGCATCGGTGGACAGGGGAGCAATCAGCCCCAGCATTTT. This codes for CASIGGQGSNQPQHF.

This clonotype was seen repeatedly, ten times or more. The chain combines TRBV6-1 with TRBJ2-1, with D possibly matching TRBD2 (7 bases). The germline V and J ends were trimmed by 0 bases and 9 bases, with 9 bases remaining between them. The CDR3 runs 13 residues. The germline V gene encodes CDR1 MNHNS and CDR2 SASEGT. CDR3 nucleotides: TGTGCCAGCAGTGAAGCGGGGGGGCCTGAGCAGTTCTTC. This translates into CASSEAGGPEQFF.

The genes are TRBV2 and TRBJ1-1; D not certain. In germline, CDR1 is SNHLY, CDR2 FYNNEI. The CDR3 has 15 residues. Trimming cost V 2 bases and J 5 bases, with 15 bases left between them. CDR3 nucleotides: TGTGCCAGCAGTGAATCGTGGGAGTTGAGGACTGAAGCTTTCTTT. Protein: CASSESWELRTEAFF.

Notes on this clonotype: A much larger clone lies one base from this, so it may be a read error. V gene TRBV27 combines with J gene TRBJ2-1; the D gene is possibly TRBD1 (5 bases). The J call may be mistaken, given a closer DNA end match to TRBJ2-7. Germline CDR1 is MNHEY and CDR2 is SMNVEV (reference sequence). This CDR3 comprises 14 residues. The CDR3 here is CASSFWGGYNEQYF. The CDR3 DNA follows: TGTGCCAGCAGTTTCTGGGGCGGCTACAATGAGCAGTACTTC.

This clonotype was recorded many times. The V and J genes are TRBV20-1 and TRBJ2-2; D may be TRBD2 (5 bases). Germline CDR1 reads DFQATT; CDR2 reads SNEGSKA (reference sequence). The V end lost 0 bases, the J end lost 2 bases, and 10 bases lay between the germline ends. The CDR3 is 15 residues long. The CDR3 DNA reads TGCAGTGCTAGAGACGGGGAGAAAAACACCGGGGAGCTGTTTTTT. Its protein is CSARDGEKNTGELFF.

This clonotype was observed many times. The chain links TRBV10-3 to TRBJ2-7, with 9 bases identical to TRBD1. The germline V gene has CDR1 ENHRY and CDR2 SYGVKD. Germline trimming cut 11 bases from V and 5 bases from J; bases unmatched to any gene: 10. The CDR3 covers 13 residues. CDR3 sequence: CAARDRAGDEQYF. The CDR3 nucleotides read TGTGCCGCCCGGGACAGGGCTGGGGACGAGCAGTACTTC.

This clonotype appeared a few times. A much more abundant neighbour one base away suggests this may be a read error. CDR3: CSAPGVETRYF. The CDR3, as DNA: TGCAGTGCCCCAGGGGTCGAGACCCGGTACTTC. V usage is TRBV20-1 and J usage is TRBJ2-5; possible D gene TRBD1, 6 bases. Germline V lookup: CDR1 DFQATT, CDR2 SNEGSKA (reference sequence). The CDR3 contains 11 residues.

Many counts were recorded for this clonotype. V is TRBV6-1 and J is TRBJ1-3; D perhaps matches TRBD1 (5 bases). The length of the CDR3 is 17 residues. V dropped 7 bases and J dropped 0 bases, with 19 bases sitting between them. The germline V gene has CDR1 MNHNS and CDR2 SASEGT. The CDR3 reads CASTKARGFSSGNTIYF. CDR3 nucleotide sequence: TGTGCCAGCACCAAAGCGAGGGGTTTCAGCTCTGGAAACACCATATATTTT.

This clonotype was counted a single time. V is TRBV27 and J is TRBJ2-1; D possibly corresponds to TRBD1 (5 bases). Trimming cost V 2 bases and J 6 bases, with 8 bases left between them. The germline gives CDR1 MNHEY, CDR2 SMNVEV (reference sequence). CDR3 length: 13 residues. CDR3 in amino acids: CASSLPDSNEQFF. DNA for the CDR3: TGTGCCAGCAGTTTACCCGACAGCAATGAGCAGTTCTTC.

This clonotype was detected many times. The chain employs TRBV27 and TRBJ1-1, with D tentatively TRBD1 (5 bases). Germline V lookup: CDR1 MNHEY, CDR2 SMNVEV (reference sequence). Trimming took off 5 bases at V and 7 bases at J, with 20 bases between the two ends. The length of the CDR3 is 15 residues. In DNA form, the CDR3 reads TGTGCCAGCAGTCCGTTCGGGGGAGGAGTCGTTGAAGCTTTCTTT. Its protein is CASSPFGGGVVEAFF.

Of note for this clonotype: A much larger clone is a single base away; this may be a read error. The chain recombines TRBV19 with TRBJ1-1; possible D gene TRBD1, 5 bases. The germline V gene has CDR1 LNHDA and CDR2 SQIVND (reference sequence). V was trimmed by 6 bases and J by 5 bases, leaving 10 bases between them. The CDR3 totals 12 residues. CDR3 coding DNA: TGTGCCAGTAGGGGACCGGGGACTGAAGCTTTCTTT. It is translated as CASRGPGTEAFF.

This clonotype was observed at least ten times. V usage is TRBV7-3 and J usage is TRBJ2-2; TRBD2 matches at 9 bases. The CDR3 sequence is 18 residues long. Germline V gene data show CDR1 as SGHTA and CDR2 as FQGTGA. V dropped 6 bases and J dropped 8; count of bases not matched to a gene: 19. The CDR3 bases are TGTGCCAGCAGTCCTGGGAGGCGTACTAGCGGGCCCGAGGGGGAGCTGTTTTTT. Its translation is CASSPGRRTSGPEGELFF.

This clonotype has a count of ten or more. The chain employs TRBV5-1 and TRBJ2-2, with no clear D. The V gene's germline CDR1 is SGHRS and CDR2 YFSETQ. This CDR3 is 14 amino acids long. Trimming stripped 6 bases from V and 3 bases from J, with 12 bases between. The CDR3 DNA sequence: TGCGCCAGCACACTCACAGTGGACACCGGGGAGCTGTTTTTT. This translates into CASTLTVDTGELFF.

The chain carries TRBV28 and TRBJ2-3; 10 nucleotides line up with TRBD2. The J segment lost 5 bases and the V segment lost 6 bases, leaving 8 bases of the junction unmatched. The CDR3 spans 15 residues. The germline V gene has CDR1 MDHEN and CDR2 SYDVKM. As DNA, the CDR3 is TGTGCCAGCAGAAGTTTTAGGACTAGCGGAGATACGCAGTATTTT. It is translated as CASRSFRTSGDTQYF.

The rearrangement uses TRBV12-3 or TRBV12-4 and TRBJ1-4; the D gene is possibly TRBD1 (6 bases). CDR3 size: 15 residues. V was clipped by 7 bases and J by 2 bases, with 14 bases between them. The CDR3 bases are TGTGCCAGCAAGTTGGGGGGCGGGACTAATGAAAAACTGTTTTTT. Its protein is CASKLGGGTNEKLFF.

This clonotype was detected a few times. This sequence joins TRBV15 and TRBJ2-6, with D unclear. The V end lost 0 bases, the J end lost 0 bases, and 9 bases lay between the germline ends. The germline gives CDR1 LNHNV, CDR2 YYDKDF (reference sequence). There are 17 residues in the CDR3. The CDR3 nucleotides read TGTGCCACCAGCAGAGAGGTTTGGAGCTCTGGGGCCAACGTCCTGACTTTC. Amino acid sequence: CATSREVWSSGANVLTF.

The chain links TRBV7-9 to TRBJ2-7; 13 nucleotides align to TRBD2. V lost 5 bases and J lost 5; bases outside the gene matches: 6. Germline assignment: CDR1 SEHNR and CDR2 FQNEAQ (reference sequence). This CDR3 is 15 amino acids long. CDR3: CASSPTSGGVDEQYF. For the CDR3, the DNA is TGTGCCAGCAGCCCTACTAGCGGGGGGGTCGACGAGCAGTACTTC.